This entry features one TCR beta chain sequence. The data were taken from a study of blood T cell repertoires in COVID-19. About the research overall: Nucleic acid was either cDNA or gDNA, and it came from T cells, B-cell-depleted T cells, or PBMCs.

The data were produced by immunoSEQ multiplex PCR, yet TCRdb's version contains in-frame clones alone and is incomplete. This sample carries some 71,000 clones, 80% to 90% of them seen once, and the ten largest clones take roughly 2%. What was sequenced was peripheral blood. The receptor was isolated from a man younger than 40 with acute or convalescent COVID-19.

CDR3 protein: CAISERGGSYNSPLHF. The CDR3 nucleotides read TGTGCCATCAGTGAGCGGGGGGGCTCCTATAATTCACCCCTCCACTTT. The V gene is TRBV10-3, the J gene TRBJ1-6; perhaps TRBD1 as D (5 bases). The length of the CDR3 is 16 residues. Germline V lookup: CDR1 ENHRY, CDR2 SYGVKD. V lost 2 bases and J 0 bases, leaving 8 bases between the germline ends.